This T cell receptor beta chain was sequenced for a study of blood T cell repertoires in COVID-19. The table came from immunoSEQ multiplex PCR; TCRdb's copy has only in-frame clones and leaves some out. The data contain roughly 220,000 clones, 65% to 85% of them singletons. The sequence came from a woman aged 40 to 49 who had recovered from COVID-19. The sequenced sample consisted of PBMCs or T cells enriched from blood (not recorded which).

CDR3 in DNA: TGTGCCAGCAGCTTAGACAGGGTGATCGGAAACACCATATATTTT. It specifies CASSLDRVIGNTIYF. V and J are TRBV7-2 and TRBJ1-3; a possible D gene is TRBD1 (6 bases). V dropped 1 base and J dropped 4 bases, with 11 bases sitting between them. CDR3 length equals 15 residues. The germline V gene encodes CDR1 SGHTA and CDR2 FQGNSA.